The T cell receptor (beta chain) under discussion was sequenced for a study of CD8 T cells in ankylosing spondylitis. This clonotype was detected a few times. Its antigen is unknown. In making TCR beta libraries, quantitative 5'-RACE with molecular barcodes was used. TCRdb reprocessed the 5' RACE reads with MiXCR, giving one entry per CDR3 protein. The sample lists a few hundred thousand distinct CDR3 sequences; 15% to 25% were seen once. Findings of the study overall: Made up of 7 to 9 highly homologous variants, a TCR beta motif appeared characteristic of ankylosing spondylitis blood. It was reported that disease-linked clones were significantly enriched in matched ankylosing spondylitis synovial fluid. Within peripheral blood, clones linked to disease were CD8+ and relatively rare.

The CDR3 runs 14 residues. The V segment lost 6 bases and the J segment 4 bases; nucleotides outside the gene matches: 5. The specimen was blood, either unsorted or a sorted T cell fraction (not recorded which). This TCR was sampled from a male donor with ankylosing spondylitis or in good health (not recorded which). The rearrangement joins TRBV12-3 or TRBV12-4 to TRBJ1-3; 8 bases match TRBD1. The CDR3 reads CASRTTGEGNTIYF. The DNA of the CDR3 is TGTGCCAGCAGGACGACAGGGGAGGGAAACACCATATATTTT.